This passage covers 7 T cell receptor beta chains from one sample sequenced in a study of OX40 agonist ivuxolimab in advanced cancers. Assay: immunoSEQ multiplex PCR; the TCRdb copy retains only in-frame clones and omits some. The sample holds approximately 67,000 clones, 91% seen once. The sequences come from CD4+ or CD8+ T cells sorted from blood, collected in a trial of the OX40 agonist ivuxolimab. The receptors come from an adult with an advanced solid tumor such as melanoma, head and neck, liver or kidney cancer.

The V gene is TRBV7-6, the J gene TRBJ2-5; D is unresolved. V lost 5 bases and J lost 6, with 7 bases in between. This CDR3 contains 11 residues. Looked up from germline, CDR1 is SGHVS and CDR2 is FNYEAQ. The CDR3 nucleotides read TGTGCCAGCAGCCTAGTTAAGACCCAGTACTTC. Its protein product is CASSLVKTQYF.

CDR3 in amino acids: CASSPQGAENYGYTF. The CDR3, as DNA: TGCGCCAGCAGCCCACAGGGGGCCGAGAACTATGGCTACACCTTC. The chain joins TRBV5-1 to TRBJ1-2; TRBD1 aligns across 9 bases. The CDR3 is 15 amino acids. Germline V gene lookup returns CDR1 SGHRS and CDR2 YFSETQ. V trimming: 4 bases; J trimming: 2 bases; junction bases outside the gene matches: 6.

This chain uses TRBV5-1 with TRBJ1-1, with D tentatively TRBD1 (6 bases). From germline, CDR1 is SGHRS and CDR2 YFSETQ. This CDR3 has 14 residues. Trimming left V 0 bases short and J 3 bases short, with 9 bases between. CDR3 protein: CASSLGGPDTEAFF. CDR3 DNA sequence: TGCGCCAGCAGCTTGGGGGGGCCCGACACTGAAGCTTTCTTT.

The V gene is TRBV2, the J gene TRBJ1-1; D might be TRBD1 (5 bases). The germline gives CDR1 SNHLY, CDR2 FYNNEI. Trimming removed 10 bases from V and 4 bases from J, with 22 bases in between. CDR3 length: 15 amino acids. CDR3 DNA sequence: TGTGCCACCTTGGCGGGGGTTGGTTTGGGCACTGAAGCTTTCTTT. Encoded protein: CATLAGVGLGTEAFF.

V and J are TRBV19 and TRBJ2-7; perhaps D is TRBD1 or TRBD2 (5 bases each). Germline V lookup: CDR1 LNHDA, CDR2 SQIVND (reference sequence). The CDR3 has 11 residues. The germline V and J ends were trimmed by 7 bases and 4 bases, with 8 bases remaining between them. CDR3 sequence reads: CASMRGYEQYF. The CDR3 nucleotides are TGTGCCAGTATGAGGGGTTACGAGCAGTACTTC.

V usage is TRBV4-2 and J usage is TRBJ1-2; perhaps TRBD1 as D (5 bases). Germline V lookup: CDR1 LGHNA, CDR2 YNFKEQ. Trimming removed 0 bases from V and 1 base from J, with 6 bases in between. This CDR3 spans 14 amino acids. CDR3 residues: CASSQDRVNYGYTF. DNA for the CDR3: TGTGCCAGCAGCCAAGACAGGGTTAACTATGGCTACACCTTC.

The chain carries TRBV28 and TRBJ1-5; possible D gene TRBD1, 6 bases. CDR1 MDHEN and CDR2 SYDVKM come from the germline V gene. V was shortened by 6 bases and J by 4 bases, with 19 bases between the two germline ends. The CDR3 covers 16 residues. CDR3 nucleotides: TGTGCCAGCAGACAGGGAGGGGCCCCTTGGAATCAGCCCCAGCATTTT. Protein product: CASRQGGAPWNQPQHF.